The entry below gives a single TCR beta chain sequence along with its context. Its antigen remains unidentified. Produced via immunoSEQ multiplex PCR; TCRdb's table is partial and in-frame only. This sample yields some 140,000 clones, of which roughly nine tenths are seen a single time; 2.9% belongs to the top ten. The donors belonged to the 120-subject validation cohort, separate from the roughly 670-subject first cohort. The germline CDR1 and CDR2 sequences are SGHAT and FQNNGV. The V gene end was trimmed by 5 bases and the J gene end by 2 bases; junction bases not matched to a gene: 8. The CDR3 length is 15 residues. The sample originates from a study of cytomegalovirus exposure and HLA in healthy donors. Study-level points and caveats: Rare sequences made up most TCRs, while some public TCRs were found in many donors.

The receptor was derived from a young man in good health and CMV-seronegative. The gene calls are TRBV11-2 and TRBJ2-5; 7 nucleotides align to TRBD2. The sample taken for sequencing was PBMCs. In nucleotides, the CDR3 is TGTGCCAGCAGCGGAACTAGCGTACAACAAGAGACCCAGTACTTC. The encoded protein is CASSGTSVQQETQYF.